Sequencing of this TCR beta chain was carried out in a study of blood T cell repertoires in COVID-19. Study information: The origin of the acute and convalescent COVID-19 samples was the United States, Italy and Spain.

CDR1 and CDR2 from the germline V gene are MDHEN and SYDVKM. The CDR3 extends over 17 amino acids. V gave up 6 bases and J gave up 0 bases; unmatched junction bases: 11. Generated by immunoSEQ multiplex PCR, the TCRdb table keeps only in-frame clones and is missing some. The sample has fewer than 250,000 clones; around 90% are singletons. The material sequenced was PBMCs or T cells enriched from blood (not recorded which). The sequence was obtained from a man aged 25-45 years in a cohort exposed to, infected with or recovered from COVID-19 (not recorded which). The rearrangement joins TRBV28 to TRBJ1-1, with TRBD1 identical over 9 bases. In DNA form, the CDR3 reads TGTGCCAGCAGGAGCCCGGGACAGGGTTCGGTGAACACTGAAGCTTTCTTT. Residues: CASRSPGQGSVNTEAFF. The complete variable domain, with remaining parts taken from reference TRBV28 and TRBJ1-1, reads DVKVTQSSRYLVKRTGEKVFLECVQDMDHENMFWYRQDPGLGLRLIYFSYDVKMKEKGDIPEGYSVSREKKERFSLILESASTNQTSMYLCASRSPGQGSVNTEAFFGQGTRLTVV.